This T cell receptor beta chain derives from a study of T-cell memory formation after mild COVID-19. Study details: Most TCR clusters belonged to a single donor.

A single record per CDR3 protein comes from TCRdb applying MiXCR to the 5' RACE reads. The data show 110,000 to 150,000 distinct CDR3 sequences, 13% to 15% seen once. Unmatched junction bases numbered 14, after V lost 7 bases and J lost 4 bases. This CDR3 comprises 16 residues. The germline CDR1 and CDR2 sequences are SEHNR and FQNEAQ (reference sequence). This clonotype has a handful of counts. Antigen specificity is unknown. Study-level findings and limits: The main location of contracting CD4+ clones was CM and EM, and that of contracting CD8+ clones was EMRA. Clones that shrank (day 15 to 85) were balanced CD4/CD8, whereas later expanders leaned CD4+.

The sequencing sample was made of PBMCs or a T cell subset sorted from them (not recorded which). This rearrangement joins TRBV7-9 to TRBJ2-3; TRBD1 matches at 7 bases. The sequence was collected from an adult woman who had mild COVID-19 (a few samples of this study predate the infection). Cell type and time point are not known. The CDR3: CASNLGEGTGADTQYF. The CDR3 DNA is TGTGCCAGCAACCTCGGAGAGGGAACAGGGGCAGATACGCAGTATTTT.